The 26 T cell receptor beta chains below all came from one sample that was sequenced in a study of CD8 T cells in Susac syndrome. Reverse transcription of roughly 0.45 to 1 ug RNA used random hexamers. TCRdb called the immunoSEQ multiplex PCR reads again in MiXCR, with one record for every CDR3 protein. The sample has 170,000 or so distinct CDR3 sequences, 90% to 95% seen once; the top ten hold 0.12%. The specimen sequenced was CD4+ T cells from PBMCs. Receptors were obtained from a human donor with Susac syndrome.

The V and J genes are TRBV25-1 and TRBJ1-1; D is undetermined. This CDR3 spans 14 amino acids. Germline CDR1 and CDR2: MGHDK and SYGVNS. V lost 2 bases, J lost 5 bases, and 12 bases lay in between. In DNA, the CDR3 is TGTGCCAGCAGTGAACGTGAGAGCTGGACTGAAGCTTTCTTT. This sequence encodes CASSERESWTEAFF.

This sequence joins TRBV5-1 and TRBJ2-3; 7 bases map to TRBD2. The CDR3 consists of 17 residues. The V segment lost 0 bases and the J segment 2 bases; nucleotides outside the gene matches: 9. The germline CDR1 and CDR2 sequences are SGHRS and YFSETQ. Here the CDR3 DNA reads TGCGCCAGCAGCTTGGGAGACTTTAGCGGGCACACAGATACGCAGTATTTT. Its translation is CASSLGDFSGHTDTQYF.

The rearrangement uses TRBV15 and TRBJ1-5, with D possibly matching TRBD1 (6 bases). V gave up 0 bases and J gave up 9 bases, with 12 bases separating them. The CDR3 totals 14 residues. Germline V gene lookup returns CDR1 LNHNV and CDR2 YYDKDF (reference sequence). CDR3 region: CATSRDTGKVPQHF. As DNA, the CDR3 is TGTGCCACCAGCAGAGATACAGGGAAGGTGCCCCAGCATTTT.

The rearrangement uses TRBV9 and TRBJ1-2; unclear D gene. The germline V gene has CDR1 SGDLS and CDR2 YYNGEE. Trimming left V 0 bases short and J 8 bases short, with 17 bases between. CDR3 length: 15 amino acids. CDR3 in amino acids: CASSVVGSRDRGYTF. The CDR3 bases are TGTGCCAGCAGCGTAGTTGGGTCGAGGGATCGGGGCTACACCTTC.

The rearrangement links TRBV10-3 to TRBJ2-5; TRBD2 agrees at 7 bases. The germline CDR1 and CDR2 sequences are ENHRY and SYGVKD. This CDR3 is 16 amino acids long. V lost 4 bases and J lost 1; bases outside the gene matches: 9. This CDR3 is CAISGGGGGFQETQYF. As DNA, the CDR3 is TGTGCCATCAGTGGAGGTGGCGGGGGATTCCAAGAGACCCAGTACTTC.

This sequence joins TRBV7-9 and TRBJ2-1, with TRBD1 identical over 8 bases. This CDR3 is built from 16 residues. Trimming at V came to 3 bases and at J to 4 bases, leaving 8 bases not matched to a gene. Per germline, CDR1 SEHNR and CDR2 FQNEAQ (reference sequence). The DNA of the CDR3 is TGTGCCAGCAGCTTGGACCCAGGGGGCGCTTACAATGAGCAGTTCTTC. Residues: CASSLDPGGAYNEQFF.

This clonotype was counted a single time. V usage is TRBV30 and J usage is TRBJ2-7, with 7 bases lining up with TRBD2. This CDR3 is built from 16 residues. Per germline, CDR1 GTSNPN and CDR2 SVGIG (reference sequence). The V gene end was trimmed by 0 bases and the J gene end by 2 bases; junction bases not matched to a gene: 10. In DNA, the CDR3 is TGTGCCTGGAGTGTCTGGGGGGGGGATAGGACCTACGAGCAGTACTTC. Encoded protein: CAWSVWGGDRTYEQYF. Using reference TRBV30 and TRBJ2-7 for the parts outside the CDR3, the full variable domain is SQTIHQWPATLVQPVGSPLSLECTVEGTSNPNLYWYRQAAGRGLQLLFYSVGIGQISSEVPQNLSASRPQDRQFILSSKKLLLSDSGFYLCAWSVWGGDRTYEQYFGPGTRLTVT.

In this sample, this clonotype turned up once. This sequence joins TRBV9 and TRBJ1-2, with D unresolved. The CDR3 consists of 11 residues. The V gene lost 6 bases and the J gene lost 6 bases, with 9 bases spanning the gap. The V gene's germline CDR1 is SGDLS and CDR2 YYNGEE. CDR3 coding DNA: TGTGCCAGCAATGGGGAAGATGGCTACACCTTC. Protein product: CASNGEDGYTF.

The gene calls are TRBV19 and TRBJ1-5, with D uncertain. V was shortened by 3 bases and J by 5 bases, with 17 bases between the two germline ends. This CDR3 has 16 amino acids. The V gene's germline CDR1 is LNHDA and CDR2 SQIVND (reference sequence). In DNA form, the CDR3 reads TGTGCCAGTAGTATGACCCTCCGCGGGGTCGATCAGCCCCAGCATTTT. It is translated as CASSMTLRGVDQPQHF.

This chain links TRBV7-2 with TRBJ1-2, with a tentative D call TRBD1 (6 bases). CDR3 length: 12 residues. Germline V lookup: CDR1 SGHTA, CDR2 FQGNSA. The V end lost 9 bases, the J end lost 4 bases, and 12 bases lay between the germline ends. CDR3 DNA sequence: TGTGCCAGTTCCGACAGGTCCTATGGCTACACCTTC. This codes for CASSDRSYGYTF.

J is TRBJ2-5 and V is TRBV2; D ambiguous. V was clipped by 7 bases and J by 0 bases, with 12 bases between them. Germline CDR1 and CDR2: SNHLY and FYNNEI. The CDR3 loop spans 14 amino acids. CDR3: CASTFTLYQETQYF. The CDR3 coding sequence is TGTGCCAGCACCTTTACTCTGTACCAAGAGACCCAGTACTTC.

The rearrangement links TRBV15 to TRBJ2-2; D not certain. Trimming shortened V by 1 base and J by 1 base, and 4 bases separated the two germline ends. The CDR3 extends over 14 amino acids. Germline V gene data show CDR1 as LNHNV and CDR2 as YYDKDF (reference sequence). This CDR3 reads CATSRGGNTGELFF. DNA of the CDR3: TGTGCCACCAGCAGAGGAGGGAACACCGGGGAGCTGTTTTTT.

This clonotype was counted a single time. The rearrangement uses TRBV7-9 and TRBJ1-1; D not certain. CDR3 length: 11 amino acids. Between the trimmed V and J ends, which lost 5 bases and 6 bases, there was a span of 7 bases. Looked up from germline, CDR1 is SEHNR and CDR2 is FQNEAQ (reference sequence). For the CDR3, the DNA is TGTGCCAGCAGCCGGAAAGCTGAAGCTTTCTTT. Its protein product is CASSRKAEAFF. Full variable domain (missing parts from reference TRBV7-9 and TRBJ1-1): DTGVSQNPRHKITKRGQNVTFRCDPISEHNRLYWYRQTLGQGPEFLTYFQNEAQLEKSRLLSDRFSAERPKGSFSTLEIQRTEQGDSAMYLCASSRKAEAFFGQGTRLTVV.

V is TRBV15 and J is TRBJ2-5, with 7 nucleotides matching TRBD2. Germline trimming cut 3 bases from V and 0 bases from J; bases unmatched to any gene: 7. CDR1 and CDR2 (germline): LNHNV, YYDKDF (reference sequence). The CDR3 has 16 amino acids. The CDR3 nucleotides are TGTGCCACCAGCAGGCCGGGAGGAGGAAACCAAGAGACCCAGTACTTC. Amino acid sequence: CATSRPGGGNQETQYF.

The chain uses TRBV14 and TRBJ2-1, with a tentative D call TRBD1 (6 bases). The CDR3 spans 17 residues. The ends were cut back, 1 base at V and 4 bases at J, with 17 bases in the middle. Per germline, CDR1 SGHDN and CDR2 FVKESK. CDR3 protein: CASSQGVLGTLYNEQFF. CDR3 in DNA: TGTGCCAGCAGCCAAGGGGTTTTAGGGACACTGTACAATGAGCAGTTCTTC.

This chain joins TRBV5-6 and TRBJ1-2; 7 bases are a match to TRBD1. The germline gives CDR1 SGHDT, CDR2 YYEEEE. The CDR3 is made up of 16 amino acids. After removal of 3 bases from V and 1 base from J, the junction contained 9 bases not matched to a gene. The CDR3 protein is CASSSSGQTLNYGYTF. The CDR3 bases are TGTGCCAGCAGCTCTTCGGGACAGACCCTTAACTATGGCTACACCTTC.

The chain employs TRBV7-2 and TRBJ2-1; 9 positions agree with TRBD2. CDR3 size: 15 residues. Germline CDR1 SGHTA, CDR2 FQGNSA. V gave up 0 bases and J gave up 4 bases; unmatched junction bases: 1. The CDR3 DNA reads TGTGCCAGCAGCTTAGCCGCGGGGGGGTACAATGAGCAGTTCTTC. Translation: CASSLAAGGYNEQFF. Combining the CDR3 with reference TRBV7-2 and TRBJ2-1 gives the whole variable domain GAGVSQSPSNKVTEKGKDVELRCDPISGHTALYWYRQSLGQGLEFLIYFQGNSAPDKSGLPSDRFSAERTGGSVSTLTIQRTQQEDSAVYLCASSLAAGGYNEQFFGPGTRLTVL.

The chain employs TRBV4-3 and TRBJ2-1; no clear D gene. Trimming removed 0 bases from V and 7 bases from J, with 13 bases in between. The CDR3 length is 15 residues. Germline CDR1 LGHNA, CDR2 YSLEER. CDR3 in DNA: TGCGCCAGCAGCCAAGAAGGGAAGTCTGAGAATGAGCAGTTCTTC. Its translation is CASSQEGKSENEQFF.

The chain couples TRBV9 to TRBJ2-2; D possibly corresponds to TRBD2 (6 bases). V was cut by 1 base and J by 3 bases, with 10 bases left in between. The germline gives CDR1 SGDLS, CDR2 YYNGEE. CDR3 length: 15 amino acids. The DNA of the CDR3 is TGTGCCAGCAGCGTATTGGGGGGATACACCGGGGAGCTGTTTTTT. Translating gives CASSVLGGYTGELFF.

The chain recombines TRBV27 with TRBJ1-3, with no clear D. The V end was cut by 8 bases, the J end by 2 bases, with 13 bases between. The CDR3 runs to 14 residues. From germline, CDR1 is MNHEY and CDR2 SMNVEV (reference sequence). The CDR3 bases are TGTGCCAGCTCGTCAGGAGTAGCTGGAAACACCATATATTTT. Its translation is CASSSGVAGNTIYF.

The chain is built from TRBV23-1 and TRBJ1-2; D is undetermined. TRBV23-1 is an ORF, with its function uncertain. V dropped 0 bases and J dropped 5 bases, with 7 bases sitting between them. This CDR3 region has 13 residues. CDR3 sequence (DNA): TGCGCCAGCAGTCAATCTACCGGGTATGGCTACACCTTC. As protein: CASSQSTGYGYTF.

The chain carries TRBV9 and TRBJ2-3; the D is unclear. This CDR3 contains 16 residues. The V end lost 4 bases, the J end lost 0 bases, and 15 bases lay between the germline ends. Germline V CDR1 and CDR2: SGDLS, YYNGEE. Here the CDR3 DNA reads TGTGCCAGCAGCCTCCTCGGCGGACCCAGCACAGATACGCAGTATTTT. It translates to CASSLLGGPSTDTQYF.

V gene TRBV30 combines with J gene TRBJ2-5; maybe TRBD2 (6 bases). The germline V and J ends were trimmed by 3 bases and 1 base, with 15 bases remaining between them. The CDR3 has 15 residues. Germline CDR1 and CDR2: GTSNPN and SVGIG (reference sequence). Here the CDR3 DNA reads TGTGCCTGGAGGGAGGGAATAGTGAGCCAAGAGACCCAGTACTTC. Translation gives CAWREGIVSQETQYF.

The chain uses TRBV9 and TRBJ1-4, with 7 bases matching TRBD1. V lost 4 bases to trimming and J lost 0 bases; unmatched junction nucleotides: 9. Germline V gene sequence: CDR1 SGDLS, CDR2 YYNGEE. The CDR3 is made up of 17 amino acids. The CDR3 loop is CASSSLTGAATNEKLFF. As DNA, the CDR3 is TGTGCCAGCAGCTCTTTAACAGGGGCTGCAACTAATGAAAAACTGTTTTTT.

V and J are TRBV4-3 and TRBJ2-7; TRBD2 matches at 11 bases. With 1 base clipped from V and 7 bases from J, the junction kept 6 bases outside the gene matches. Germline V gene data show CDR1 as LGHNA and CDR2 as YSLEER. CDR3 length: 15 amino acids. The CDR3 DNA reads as TGCGCCAGCAGCCAAGGTAGCGGGGGGGCGAAGGAGCAGTACTTC. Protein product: CASSQGSGGAKEQYF.

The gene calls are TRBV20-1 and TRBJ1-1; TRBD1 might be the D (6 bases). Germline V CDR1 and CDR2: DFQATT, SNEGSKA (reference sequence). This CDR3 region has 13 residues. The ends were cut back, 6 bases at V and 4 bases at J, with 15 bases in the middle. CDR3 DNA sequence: TGCAGTGCCCTTGTGCCGGGGGCCACTGAAGCTTTCTTT. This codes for CSALVPGATEAFF.